In this sample, the clone carrying this TCR beta chain turned up many times. The J segment lost 7 bases and the V segment lost 0 bases, leaving 9 bases of the junction unmatched. From germline, CDR1 is SGHRS and CDR2 YFSETQ. The CDR3 spans 17 residues. The sample is drawn from a study of T-cell memory formation after mild COVID-19. TCRdb re-called the 5' RACE reads with MiXCR, one entry per CDR3 protein. This sample has fewer than 350,000 distinct CDR3 sequences, with 14% found just once. The sample taken for sequencing was PBMCs or a T cell subset sorted from them (not recorded which). The sequence derives from a man aged 18 to 29 who had mild COVID-19 (a few samples of this study predate the infection). Cell type and time point are not known. The chain carries TRBV5-1 and TRBJ2-1, with 11 bases fitting TRBD2. The CDR3: CASSLAIAGGRSNEQFF. The CDR3 nucleotides are TGCGCCAGCAGCTTGGCCATAGCGGGGGGGAGAAGTAATGAGCAGTTCTTC.